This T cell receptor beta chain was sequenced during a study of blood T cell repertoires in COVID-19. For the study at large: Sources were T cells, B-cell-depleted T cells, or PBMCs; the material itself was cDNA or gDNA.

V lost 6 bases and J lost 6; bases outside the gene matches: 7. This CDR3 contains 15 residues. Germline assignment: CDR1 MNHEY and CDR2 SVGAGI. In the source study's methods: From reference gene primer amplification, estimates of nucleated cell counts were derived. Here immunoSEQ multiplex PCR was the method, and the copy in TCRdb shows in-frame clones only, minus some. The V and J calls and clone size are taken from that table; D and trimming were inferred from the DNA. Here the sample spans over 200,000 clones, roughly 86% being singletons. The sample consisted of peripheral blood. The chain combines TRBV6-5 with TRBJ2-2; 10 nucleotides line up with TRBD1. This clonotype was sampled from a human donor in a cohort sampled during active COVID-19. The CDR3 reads CASRPGQGFPGELFF. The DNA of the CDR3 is TGTGCCAGCAGACCGGGACAGGGGTTTCCCGGGGAGCTGTTTTTT.